These 16 T cell receptor beta chains originate from one sample sequenced in a study of beta chain features in type 1 diabetes. These TCRs' antigens remain unknown. Study findings and constraints: When Type 1 diabetes patients were examined, their TCRB CDR3s proved moderately but significantly shorter in all four CD4+ subsets.

The study reverse transcribed the entire isolated RNA, so it sequenced expressed TCRB transcripts. The table came from immunoSEQ multiplex PCR; TCRdb's copy has only in-frame clones and leaves some out. The sample holds more than 250,000 clones, about a fifth seen once. The sample was naive CD4+ T cells from blood. The receptors here all came from a woman in her thirties or forties with type 1 diabetes.

The chain joins TRBV4-2 to TRBJ1-5, with D unresolved. There are 17 residues in the CDR3. V lost 0 bases to trimming and J lost 1 base, with 13 bases between them. Germline CDR1 LGHNA, CDR2 YNFKEQ. The CDR3 DNA follows: TGTGCCAGCAGCCAAGAATATCGGGGTGCGAGCAATCAGCCCCAGCATTTT. As protein: CASSQEYRGASNQPQHF.

This clone was detected only a few times. The chain couples TRBV7-3 to TRBJ2-2; tentatively, D is TRBD2 (6 bases). Germline V lookup: CDR1 SGHTA, CDR2 FQGTGA. The CDR3 totals 19 residues. V was clipped by 5 bases and J by 4 bases, with 26 bases between them. The CDR3 DNA is TGTGCCAGCAGCACCCGGGTCGGGGGTCCAGCTTGGGGCACCGGGGAGCTGTTTTTT. It specifies CASSTRVGGPAWGTGELFF.

Only a few counts were recorded for this clone. V and J are TRBV11-1 and TRBJ2-1, with 7 bases that match TRBD2. The CDR3 is 13 amino acids. Trimming removed 8 bases from V and 12 bases from J; junction bases left unmatched: 13. The germline gives CDR1 SGHAT, CDR2 FQDESV (reference sequence). CDR3 coding DNA: TGTGCCAGCGCCCGGGGGGTAGAGGCTGCGCAGTTCTTC. Translation: CASARGVEAAQFF.

The chain has TRBV18 and TRBJ1-1, with D tentatively TRBD1 (6 bases). Trimming cost V 3 bases and J 1 base, with 15 bases left between them. This CDR3 comprises 16 residues. Germline CDR1 and CDR2: KGHSH and LQKENI. The CDR3 bases are TGTGCCAGCTCACCTACTCGGACAGCCGAGAACACTGAAGCTTTCTTT. The encoded protein is CASSPTRTAENTEAFF.

V gene TRBV25-1 combines with J gene TRBJ1-1; a possible D gene is TRBD1 (6 bases). Between the trimmed V and J ends, which lost 8 bases and 7 bases, there was a span of 20 bases. Germline loops: CDR1 MGHDK, CDR2 SYGVNS. The CDR3 has 14 residues. Here the CDR3 reads CASVVTGHNSEAFF. The CDR3, as DNA: TGTGCCAGCGTCGTGACAGGCCACAATAGTGAAGCTTTCTTT.

This clone was counted only a few times. V gene TRBV9 combines with J gene TRBJ1-1; unclear D gene. V lost 6 bases, J lost 3 bases, and 18 bases lay in between. The CDR3 length is 15 residues. In germline, CDR1 is SGDLS, CDR2 YYNGEE. The CDR3 DNA is TGTGCCAGCACTCGGGAGCTCTTAGAGGACACTGAAGCTTTCTTT. It encodes CASTRELLEDTEAFF.

The chain links TRBV27 to TRBJ1-6, with D tentatively TRBD1 (5 bases). The germline CDR1 and CDR2 sequences are MNHEY and SMNVEV (reference sequence). Deletions cut 5 bases from V and 5 bases from J, with 10 bases between. The CDR3 consists of 14 residues. CDR3 in DNA: TGTGCCAGCAGTGGGGCTCCCCATAATTCACCCCTCCACTTT. As protein: CASSGAPHNSPLHF.

The chain is built from TRBV9 and TRBJ2-3; 8 bases fit TRBD2. The V gene end was trimmed by 1 base and the J gene end by 6 bases; junction bases not matched to a gene: 13. This CDR3 comprises 17 residues. Per germline, CDR1 SGDLS and CDR2 YYNGEE. The CDR3 DNA reads as TGTGCCAGCAGCGTATTGGATCGGAGCGGGGGTGTGGATACGCAGTATTTT. Amino acid sequence: CASSVLDRSGGVDTQYF.

This clone has just a few counts. The chain is built from TRBV7-2 and TRBJ2-5; perhaps TRBD1 as D (5 bases). CDR3 size: 15 residues. From germline, CDR1 is SGHTA and CDR2 FQGNSA. Trimming removed 1 base at V and 2 bases at J, with 11 bases between. CDR3 amino acids: CASSLGGHGQETQYF. The CDR3 bases are TGTGCCAGCAGCTTAGGGGGCCATGGACAAGAGACCCAGTACTTC.

The chain recombines TRBV7-3 with TRBJ2-1; 7 bases match TRBD2. CDR3 length: 14 amino acids. V lost 1 base to trimming and J lost 9 bases; unmatched junction nucleotides: 6. Germline CDR1 reads SGHTA; CDR2 reads FQGTGA. CDR3 protein: CASSLMGRGGEQFF. The CDR3 nucleotides read TGTGCCAGCAGCTTAATGGGGAGGGGAGGTGAGCAGTTCTTC.

The chain uses TRBV7-9 and TRBJ1-1, with 10 positions matching TRBD1. The length of the CDR3 is 14 residues. Germline CDR1 SEHNR, CDR2 FQNEAQ (reference sequence). Unmatched junction bases numbered 5, after V lost 3 bases and J lost 7 bases. CDR3 in amino acids: CASSFSGTGVEAFF. CDR3 coding DNA: TGTGCCAGCAGCTTCAGTGGGACAGGGGTTGAAGCTTTCTTT.

The chain recombines TRBV7-2 with TRBJ2-7; D remains unclear. With 2 bases removed from V and 3 bases from J, the gap between germline ends came to 17 bases. The CDR3 length is 16 residues. Germline V gene data show CDR1 as SGHTA and CDR2 as FQGNSA. The CDR3 bases are TGTGCCAGCAGCTTAAGCTCCGGGTCGACCCTCTACGAGCAGTACTTC. It translates to CASSLSSGSTLYEQYF. The full variable domain, in which reference TRBV7-2 and TRBJ2-7 provide the parts outside the CDR3, is GAGVSQSPSNKVTEKGKDVELRCDPISGHTALYWYRQSLGQGLEFLIYFQGNSAPDKSGLPSDRFSAERTGGSVSTLTIQRTQQEDSAVYLCASSLSSGSTLYEQYFGPGTRLTVT.

The rearrangement links TRBV28 to TRBJ2-3; TRBD1 is a possible D gene (5 bases). Germline V gene data show CDR1 as MDHEN and CDR2 as SYDVKM. With 6 bases removed from V and 1 base from J, the gap between germline ends came to 14 bases. This CDR3 comprises 15 residues. Here the CDR3 reads CASSRPGHRTDTQYF. CDR3 coding DNA: TGTGCCAGCAGCCGCCCCGGACACCGCACAGATACGCAGTATTTT.

This clone has a handful of counts. The chain joins TRBV30 to TRBJ2-2, with D perhaps matching TRBD2 (5 bases). The CDR3 loop spans 15 amino acids. Trimming shortened V by 5 bases and J by 4 bases, and 17 bases separated the two germline ends. The germline CDR1 and CDR2 sequences are GTSNPN and SVGIG (reference sequence). CDR3 sequence (DNA): TGTGCCTGGGACGGCGGAGGCCCCTTCACCGGGGAGCTGTTTTTT. It is translated as CAWDGGGPFTGELFF.

The sample holds a few counts of this clone. This chain uses TRBV6-6 with TRBJ1-4; TRBD1 is a possible D gene (6 bases). The V and J ends lost 5 bases and 7 bases respectively, with 14 bases between them. Germline lookup yields CDR1 MNHNY and CDR2 SVGAGI (reference sequence). This CDR3 is built from 14 residues. The CDR3 DNA sequence: TGTGCCAGCAGTGAGGGGGGGCTCGGTGAAAAACTGTTTTTT. This codes for CASSEGGLGEKLFF.

The V call is TRBV4-1, the J call TRBJ2-5, with D perhaps matching TRBD1 (5 bases). In germline, CDR1 is MGHRA, CDR2 YSYEKL. The CDR3 runs to 15 residues. The V gene lost 4 bases and the J gene lost 3 bases, with 15 bases spanning the gap. This CDR3 is CASSPPLGAEETQYF. CDR3 nucleotides: TGCGCCAGCAGCCCCCCGCTAGGGGCGGAAGAGACCCAGTACTTC.